A selection of T cell receptor beta chains follows, all from one sample in a study of blood T cells in healthy people across ages. TCRdb reprocessed the 5' RACE reads via MiXCR and lists one record per CDR3 protein. The top ten clones hold just over 8.5% of a sample with roughly 560,000 distinct CDR3 sequences, 24% of them seen once. These data were also reused for a study on T cells of mothers and their children.

What was sequenced was blood. These receptors were obtained from a boy between 10 and 17 years old in good health. Each CDR3 is given with its conserved first and last residue. Each record gives: J gene, D gene, V gene, clone size, CDR3 DNA, CDR3 protein. D genes are given only for firm matches. Rows may omit the clone size; those that give it use once, few, many or a size class.

>TRBJ1-1|-|TRBV12-3/TRBV12-4|few
TGTGCCAGCAGTTTAGGGGGGGGAGTATTGAACACTGAAGCTTTCTTT
CASSLGGGVLNTEAFF
>TRBJ2-7|-|TRBV4-1|-
TGCGCCAGCAGCCCTTCGGAACTACAAAATCCGTGGACCGAGCAGTACTTC
CASSPSELQNPWTEQYF
>TRBJ2-1|-|TRBV9|few
TGTGCCAGCAGTGAGGAGGGAGAATCCTACAATGAGCAGTTCTTC
CASSEEGESYNEQFF
>TRBJ2-1|-|TRBV7-2|-
TGTGCCGGCAGCTTAGCACTGGCTGGGTCCTACAATGAGCAGTTCTTC
CAGSLALAGSYNEQFF
>TRBJ2-7|TRBD2|TRBV3-1|-
TGTGCCAGCAGCCGGATAGCGGGAGAAGGGGAGCAGTACTTC
CASSRIAGEGEQYF
>TRBJ2-7|-|TRBV20-1|-
TGCAGTGCCTCGCCCCCCACCGGGGCCTACGAGCAGTACTTC
CSASPPTGAYEQYF
>TRBJ1-2|-|TRBV7-2|-
TGTGCCAGCGGGGAATCTCGGGCTGATGTATATGGCTACACCTTC
CASGESRADVYGYTF
>TRBJ2-5|-|TRBV20-1|many
TGCAGTGCCCCGAATCCGGGTTTACAAGAGACCCAGTACTTC
CSAPNPGLQETQYF
>TRBJ2-1|TRBD1|TRBV7-2|-
TGTGCCAGCAGCTTAGTCGGGACAGGCCCCTACAATGAGCAGTCCTTC
CASSLVGTGPYNEQSF
>TRBJ2-3|-|TRBV7-9|few
TGTGCCAGCAGCAGGGAGATGACAGATACGCAGTATTTT
CASSREMTDTQYF
>TRBJ2-5|-|TRBV4-2|-
TGTGCCAGCAGCCAAGATCCAGGGAAGCAAGAGACCCAGTACTTC
CASSQDPGKQETQYF
>TRBJ2-7|-|TRBV7-2|many
TGTGCCAGCAGCTTCGAGGGTTACGAGCAGTACTTC
CASSFEGYEQYF
>TRBJ1-5|-|TRBV6-2/TRBV6-3|-
TGTGCCAGCAGTTACTCCACCAGGACAGCCCACTCTAATCAGCCCCAGCATTTT
CASSYSTRTAHSNQPQHF
>TRBJ2-7|TRBD1|TRBV5-5|-
TGTGCCAGCCCCCTGGGGGGACAGGGCCGAGAAGTGCCTTCCTACGAGCAGTACTTC
CASPLGGQGREVPSYEQYF
>TRBJ2-3|-|TRBV10-3|-
TGTGCCATCAGTGGACAGGCTAACGGAGCAGATACGCAGTATTTT
CAISGQANGADTQYF
>TRBJ2-1|-|TRBV29-1|-
TGCAGCGTTGACCCGGGGCCAAGCTCCTACAATGAGCAGTTCTTC
CSVDPGPSSYNEQFF
>TRBJ2-5|-|TRBV11-1|few
TGTGCCAGCAGCTCCCAACGGGTGGGGGAGACCCAGTACTTC
CASSSQRVGETQYF
>TRBJ2-6|-|TRBV28|few
TGTGCCGCTTTTAGTTCTCGCTCTGGGGCCAACGTCCTGACTTTC
CAAFSSRSGANVLTF
>TRBJ2-4|-|TRBV20-1|-
TGCAGTTCAACCCGTGGGGTAGCCAAAAACATTCAGTACTTC
CSSTRGVAKNIQYF
>TRBJ2-1|TRBD1|TRBV5-5|-
TGTGCCAGCAGCGAACAGGGGGGTTCCTACAATGAGCAGTTCTTC
CASSEQGGSYNEQFF
>TRBJ2-3|TRBD1|TRBV12-3/TRBV12-4|-
TGTGCCAGCAGTTTTTCCAGGGGGCGCGCCACAGATACGCAGTATTTT
CASSFSRGRATDTQYF
>TRBJ1-2|TRBD1|TRBV7-2|few
TGTGCCAGCAGCCCTACAGGGGGCGGGTATGGCTACACCTTC
CASSPTGGGYGYTF
>TRBJ1-1|TRBD1|TRBV7-2|-
TGTGCCAGCAGCTTAGGTGGCAGGGGGTCGGGCACTGAAGCTTTCTTT
CASSLGGRGSGTEAFF
>TRBJ1-4|TRBD1|TRBV14|many
TGTGCCAGCAGCCAACTACAGGGGGGTGAAAAACTGTTTTTT
CASSQLQGGEKLFF
>TRBJ2-5|TRBD2|TRBV11-2|-
TGTGCCAGCAGCCCGGGACTAGCGGGAGTATGGGAGACCCAGTACTTC
CASSPGLAGVWETQYF
>TRBJ2-1|TRBD2|TRBV29-1|-
TGCAGCGTTGATCCTCGGACTAGCGGGGCTTCCTACAATGAGCAGTTCTTC
CSVDPRTSGASYNEQFF
>TRBJ2-1|TRBD2|TRBV5-1|few
TGCGCCAGCAAGATAGGCGGGAGAGACAATGAGCAGTTCTTC
CASKIGGRDNEQFF
>TRBJ2-1|TRBD2|TRBV12-5|-
TGTGCTAGTGCCTTTCTGACTATAGCGGGAGGGCCCCGCGGGGGGCAGTTCTTC
CASAFLTIAGGPRGGQFF
>TRBJ2-1|-|TRBV7-9|-
TGTGCCAGCAGCAGGCTAGCGAGAGGTTCGAATGAGCAGTTCTTC
CASSRLARGSNEQFF
>TRBJ2-3|TRBD1|TRBV5-5|-
TGTGCCAGCTACCAGGGGGATATCACAGATACGCAGTATTTT
CASYQGDITDTQYF
>TRBJ1-2|-|TRBV10-3|few
TGTGCCATCAAGTTCCGGATAGGACGTGGCTACACCTTC
CAIKFRIGRGYTF
>TRBJ1-6|-|TRBV28|few
TGTGCCAGCAGCCCCACCCTCTGGGTCTCAAATTCACCCCTCCACTTT
CASSPTLWVSNSPLHF
>TRBJ2-1|TRBD2|TRBV6-1|-
TGTGCCAGCAGGTCGGGTAGCGGGGGGGCCCTCAATGAGCAGTTCTTC
CASRSGSGGALNEQFF
>TRBJ2-1|-|TRBV29-1|few
TGCAGCGTTGAGCAGGGTATGAAGTACAATGAGCAGTTCTTC
CSVEQGMKYNEQFF
>TRBJ2-3|-|TRBV29-1|-
TGCAGCGGAGAACCAGGGGATACGCAGTATTTT
CSGEPGDTQYF
>TRBJ1-4|-|TRBV15|few
TGTGCCACCAGCGGACCCTCTGGAACTAATGAAAAACTGTTTTTT
CATSGPSGTNEKLFF
>TRBJ1-2|-|TRBV7-9|-
TGTGCCAGCAGCTCGTTACAGGTGGTTGATGGCTACACCTTC
CASSSLQVVDGYTF
>TRBJ2-7|TRBD2|TRBV11-2|few
TGTGCCAGCAGCAGAAATCGACTAGCGGATAACTACGAGCAGTACTTC
CASSRNRLADNYEQYF
>TRBJ1-5|-|TRBV12-3/TRBV12-4|-
TGTGCCAGCAGTTTAGTTGCGAGCGAGCCCCAGCATTTT
CASSLVASEPQHF
>TRBJ1-2|-|TRBV4-3|few
TGCGCCAGCAGCCAAGATTCCGGGCAGGAAAACTATGGCTACACCTTC
CASSQDSGQENYGYTF
>TRBJ1-1|-|TRBV19|-
TGTGCCAGTAGTTCGGACGGGACTGAAGCTTTCTTT
CASSSDGTEAFF
>TRBJ2-7|TRBD2|TRBV4-3|many
TGCGCCAGCAGCCAAGATCCAGCGGGAAGATACGAGCAGTACTTC
CASSQDPAGRYEQYF
>TRBJ1-1|-|TRBV3-1|few
TGTGCCAGCAGAGCCCTGGGGCAAATTCACACTGAAGCTTTCTTT
CASRALGQIHTEAFF
>TRBJ2-4|-|TRBV4-1|few
TGCGCCAGCAGCCTTACGTTTCAGGGGGCCAAAAACATTCAGTACTTC
CASSLTFQGAKNIQYF
>TRBJ2-3|-|TRBV12-3/TRBV12-4|many
TGTGCCAGCAGTTTCTCCTCTGGGACAGATACGCAGTATTTT
CASSFSSGTDTQYF